Below, 5 T cell receptor beta chains from the same sample are listed, as sequenced in a study of T cells in Graves' hyperthyroidism and ophthalmopathy. TCR beta CDR3 sequences were amplified from RNA transcripts. Carried out on the TCR CDR3, a first-round RT-PCR used the HTBI primer set. TCRdb fed the multiplex PCR reads into MiXCR, producing one record per CDR3 protein. Of a few hundred thousand distinct CDR3 sequences in the sample, roughly 15% were seen once. What was sequenced was blood. These receptors all come from a woman between 40 and 55 years old with Graves' ophthalmopathy.

This clonotype appeared many times. CDR3 bases: TGTGCCAGCGGAGGGGGATATGGCACAGATACGCAGTATTTT. It yields the protein CASGGGYGTDTQYF. This chain links TRBV2 with TRBJ2-3; D tentatively fits TRBD1 or TRBD2 (6 bases each). The germline V gene encodes CDR1 SNHLY and CDR2 FYNNEI. The CDR3 runs 14 residues. With 8 bases removed from V and 1 base from J, the gap between germline ends came to 13 bases.

This clonotype was observed a few times. V usage is TRBV29-1 and J usage is TRBJ2-1; 9 bases fit TRBD1. CDR1 is SQVTM and CDR2 is ANQGSEA in the germline V gene. The junction had 6 bases not matched to a gene; V was cut back by 8 bases and J by 4 bases. CDR3 size: 13 residues. The CDR3 sequence is CSKTGGTYNEQFF. CDR3 DNA sequence: TGCAGCAAGACAGGGGGAACGTACAATGAGCAGTTCTTC.

This clonotype was observed at least ten times. The J gene is TRBJ1-6, the V gene TRBV2; D call uncertain. The germline V gene has CDR1 SNHLY and CDR2 FYNNEI. Trimming cost V 6 bases and J 10 bases, with 13 bases left between them. The CDR3 is 13 amino acids. Here the CDR3 reads CASRGDPVSPLHF. CDR3 bases: TGTGCCAGCAGGGGAGACCCCGTGTCACCCCTCCACTTT.

In its sample, this clonotype was seen many times. V gene TRBV28 combines with J gene TRBJ1-2; D unresolved. V was cut by 1 base and J by 5 bases, with 8 bases left in between. Germline V gene data show CDR1 as MDHEN and CDR2 as SYDVKM. The CDR3 is 13 amino acids. Here the CDR3 reads CASSLSLLYGYTF. The CDR3 nucleotides are TGTGCCAGCAGTTTATCCCTGTTATATGGCTACACCTTC.

This clonotype was observed many times. J is TRBJ1-1 and V is TRBV10-3; D gene unclear. The V and J ends lost 0 bases and 5 bases respectively, with 7 bases between them. The CDR3 loop spans 13 amino acids. Looked up from germline, CDR1 is ENHRY and CDR2 is SYGVKD. For the CDR3, the DNA is TGTGCCATCAGTGAGTCGATTCCGACTGAAGCTTTCTTT. This translates into CAISESIPTEAFF.